The present T cell receptor beta chain was sequenced within a study of identical twins. Findings of the study overall: Out-of-frame alpha sequences common to twins were enriched for low generation probability. Not following the same donors, the study drew its conclusions from cross-sectional statistical analysis. Reduced insertions were recorded for abundant cord blood beta clonotypes, with no such pattern in memory repertoires.

MiXCR was run by TCRdb on the 5' RACE reads, yielding one entry per CDR3 protein. The repertoire includes around 650,000 distinct CDR3 sequences, about 7.6% of them detected once, and less than 2% sits in the top ten. Points on this clonotype: Its antigen remains unidentified.

The V gene end was trimmed by 1 base and the J gene end by 6 bases; junction bases not matched to a gene: 8. The CDR3 runs to 16 residues. CDR1 SGDLS and CDR2 YYNGEE come from the germline V gene. This sample was also put to use in a study of yellow fever vaccine responses in identical twins. That report notes: Reportedly, twins' vaccine T cell responses looked partly convergent and partly personalized.

What was sequenced was PBMCs. The receptor was derived from a young woman in good health. This sequence joins TRBV9 and TRBJ2-2; 8 bases agree with TRBD1. In DNA form, the CDR3 reads TGTGCCAGCAGCGTATATGTCAGGGGGCTATCCGGGGAGCTGTTTTTT. This encodes CASSVYVRGLSGELFF.